This T cell receptor (beta chain) is drawn from a study of T cell changes during pregnancy in multiple sclerosis. Sequenced by immunoSEQ multiplex PCR; TCRdb stores in-frame clones only, minus some. This table has some 71,000 clones, 92% appearing once. The V and J ends lost 7 bases and 13 bases, in that order; junction bases with no gene match: 9. The V gene's germline CDR1 is LNHDA and CDR2 SQIVND (reference sequence). CDR3 size: 12 residues. This rearrangement joins TRBV19 to TRBJ2-1, with 8 bases lining up with TRBD2. The source of this sequence is a female donor with multiple sclerosis, enrolled in a pregnancy study. The sequenced sample was peripheral blood, obtained after pregnancy. The CDR3 DNA sequence: TGTGCCAGTAAACGGGAGGGTACTCTCCAGTTCTTC. Its translation is CASKREGTLQFF.